The 5 T cell receptor beta chains reported below all come from one sample, sequenced in a study of OX40 agonist ivuxolimab in advanced cancers. The table came from immunoSEQ multiplex PCR; TCRdb's copy has only in-frame clones and leaves some out. The sample shows 90,000 to 100,000 clones, roughly nine tenths of them seen only once. Sequenced here: CD4+ or CD8+ T cells sorted from blood, sampled in a trial of the OX40 agonist ivuxolimab. These receptors came from an adult with an advanced solid tumor such as melanoma, head and neck, liver or kidney cancer.

This sequence joins TRBV28 and TRBJ2-3; possibly TRBD1 or TRBD2 for D (5 bases each). CDR1 is MDHEN, CDR2 SYDVKM, per germline. V shed 4 bases and J shed 13 bases, with 24 bases lying between them. This CDR3 has 15 amino acids. CDR3 in amino acids: CASSSTGTTLAEEYF. CDR3 nucleotide sequence: TGTGCCAGCAGTTCAACCGGGACCACACTTGCCGAGGAGTATTTT. Variable domain in full (rest from reference TRBV28 and TRBJ2-3): DVKVTQSSRYLVKRTGEKVFLECVQDMDHENMFWYRQDPGLGLRLIYFSYDVKMKEKGDIPEGYSVSREKKERFSLILESASTNQTSMYLCASSSTGTTLAEEYFGPGTRLTVL.

J is TRBJ2-5 and V is TRBV18; D call uncertain. Trimming removed 3 bases at V and 5 bases at J, with 13 bases between. The CDR3 runs to 14 residues. Germline CDR1 and CDR2: KGHSH and LQKENI. The CDR3 coding sequence is TGTGCCAGCTCACCGACATCCGGAAGGGAGACCCAGTACTTC. Its translation is CASSPTSGRETQYF.

This clone was seen only a few times. The genes are TRBV7-2 and TRBJ2-5, with 7 bases aligning to TRBD2. The J segment lost 2 bases and the V segment lost 5 bases, leaving 8 bases of the junction unmatched. Germline V lookup: CDR1 SGHTA, CDR2 FQGNSA. The length of the CDR3 is 15 residues. CDR3 nucleotides: TGTGCCAGCAGCCTAAATGGACTAGGGCAAGAGACCCAGTACTTC. This encodes CASSLNGLGQETQYF.

This clone was counted once. The genes are TRBV7-9 and TRBJ1-2; weak D call: TRBD1 (5 bases). Germline lookup yields CDR1 SEHNR and CDR2 FQNEAQ (reference sequence). This CDR3 contains 11 residues. Between the trimmed V and J ends, which lost 5 bases and 6 bases, there was a span of 7 bases. The CDR3 reads CASSLTDGYTF. The DNA for the CDR3 is TGTGCCAGCAGCCTGACAGATGGCTACACCTTC. The entire variable domain, with the rest obtained from reference TRBV7-9 and TRBJ1-2, is as follows: DTGVSQNPRHKITKRGQNVTFRCDPISEHNRLYWYRQTLGQGPEFLTYFQNEAQLEKSRLLSDRFSAERPKGSFSTLEIQRTEQGDSAMYLCASSLTDGYTFGSGTRLTVV.

This clone was recorded once. The rearrangement joins TRBV10-2 to TRBJ2-5, with D hard to call. This CDR3 has 14 amino acids. The V end lost 3 bases, the J end lost 2 bases, and 10 bases lay between the germline ends. CDR1 WSHSY and CDR2 SAAADI come from the germline V gene. The DNA for the CDR3 is TGCGCCAGCAGTGATATAGTCCCGCAAGAGACCCAGTACTTC. Residues: CASSDIVPQETQYF.